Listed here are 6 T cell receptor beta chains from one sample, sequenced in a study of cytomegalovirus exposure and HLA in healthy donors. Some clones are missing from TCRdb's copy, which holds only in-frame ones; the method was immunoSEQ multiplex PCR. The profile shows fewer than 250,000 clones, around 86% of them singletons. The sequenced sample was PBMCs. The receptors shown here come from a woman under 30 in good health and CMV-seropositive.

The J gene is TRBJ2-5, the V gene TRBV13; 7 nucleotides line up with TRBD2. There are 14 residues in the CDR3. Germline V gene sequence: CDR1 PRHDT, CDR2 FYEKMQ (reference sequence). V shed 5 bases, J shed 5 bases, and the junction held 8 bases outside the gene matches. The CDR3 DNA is TGTGCCAGCAGCCAGGGAGGGGTAGCGGAGACCCAGTACTTC. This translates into CASSQGGVAETQYF.

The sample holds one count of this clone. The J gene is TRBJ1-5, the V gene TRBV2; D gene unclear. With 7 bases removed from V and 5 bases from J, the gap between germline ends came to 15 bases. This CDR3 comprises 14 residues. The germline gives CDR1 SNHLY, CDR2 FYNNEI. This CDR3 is CASKEGTSDQPQHF. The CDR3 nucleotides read TGTGCCAGCAAGGAGGGAACCTCAGATCAGCCCCAGCATTTT. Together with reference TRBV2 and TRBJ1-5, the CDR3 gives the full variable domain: EPEVTQTPSHQVTQMGQEVILRCVPISNHLYFYWYRQILGQKVEFLVSFYNNEISEKSEIFDDQFSVERPDGSNFTLKIRSTKLEDSAMYFCASKEGTSDQPQHFGDGTRLSIL.

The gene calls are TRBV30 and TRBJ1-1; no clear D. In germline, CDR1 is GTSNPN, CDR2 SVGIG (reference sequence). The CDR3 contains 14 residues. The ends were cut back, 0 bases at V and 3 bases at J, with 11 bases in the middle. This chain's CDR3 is CAWSVGGVDTEAFF. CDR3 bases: TGTGCCTGGAGTGTGGGAGGAGTTGACACTGAAGCTTTCTTT. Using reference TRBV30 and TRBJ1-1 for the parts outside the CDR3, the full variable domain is SQTIHQWPATLVQPVGSPLSLECTVEGTSNPNLYWYRQAAGRGLQLLFYSVGIGQISSEVPQNLSASRPQDRQFILSSKKLLLSDSGFYLCAWSVGGVDTEAFFGQGTRLTVV.

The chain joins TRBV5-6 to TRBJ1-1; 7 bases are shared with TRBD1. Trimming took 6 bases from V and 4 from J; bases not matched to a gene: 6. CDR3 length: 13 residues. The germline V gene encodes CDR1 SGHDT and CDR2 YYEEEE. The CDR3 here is CASNQGVATEAFF. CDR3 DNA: TGTGCCAGCAATCAGGGGGTCGCCACTGAAGCTTTCTTT. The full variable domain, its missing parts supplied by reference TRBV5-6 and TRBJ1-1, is DAGVTQSPTHLIKTRGQQVTLRCSPKSGHDTVSWYQQALGQGPQFIFQYYEEEERQRGNFPDRFSGHQFPNYSSELNVNALLLGDSALYLCASNQGVATEAFFGQGTRLTVV.

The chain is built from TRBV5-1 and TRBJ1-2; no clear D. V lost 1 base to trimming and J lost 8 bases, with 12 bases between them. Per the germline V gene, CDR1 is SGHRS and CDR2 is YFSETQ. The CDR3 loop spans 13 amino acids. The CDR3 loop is CASSLIVSGGYTF. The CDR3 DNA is TGCGCCAGCAGCTTGATCGTTTCTGGCGGCTACACCTTC.

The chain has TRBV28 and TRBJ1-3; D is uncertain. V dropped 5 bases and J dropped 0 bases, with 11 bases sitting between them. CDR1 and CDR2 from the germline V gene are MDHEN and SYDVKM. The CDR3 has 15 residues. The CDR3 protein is CASSGYGVSGNTIYF. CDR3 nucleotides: TGTGCCAGCAGTGGGTACGGGGTCTCTGGAAACACCATATATTTT.